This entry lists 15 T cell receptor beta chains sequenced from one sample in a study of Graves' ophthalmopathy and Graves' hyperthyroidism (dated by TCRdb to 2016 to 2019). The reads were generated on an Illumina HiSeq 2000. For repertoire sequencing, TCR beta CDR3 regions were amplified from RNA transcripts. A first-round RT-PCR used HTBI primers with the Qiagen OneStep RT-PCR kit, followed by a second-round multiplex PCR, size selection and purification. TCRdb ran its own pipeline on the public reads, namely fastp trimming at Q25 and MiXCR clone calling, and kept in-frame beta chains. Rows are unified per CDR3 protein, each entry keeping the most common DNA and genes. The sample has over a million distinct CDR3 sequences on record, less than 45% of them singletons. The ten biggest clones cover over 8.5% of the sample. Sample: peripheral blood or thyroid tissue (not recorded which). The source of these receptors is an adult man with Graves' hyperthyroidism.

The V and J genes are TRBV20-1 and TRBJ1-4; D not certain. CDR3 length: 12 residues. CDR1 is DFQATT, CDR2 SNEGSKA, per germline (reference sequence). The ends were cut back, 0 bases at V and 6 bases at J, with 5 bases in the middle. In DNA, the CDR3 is TGCAGTGCTAGAGAGTCGTATGAAAAACTGTTTTTT. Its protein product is CSARESYEKLFF.

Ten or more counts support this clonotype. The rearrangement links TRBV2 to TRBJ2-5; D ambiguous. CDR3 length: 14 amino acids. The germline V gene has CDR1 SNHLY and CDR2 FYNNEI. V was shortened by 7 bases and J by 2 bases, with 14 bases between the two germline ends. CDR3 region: CASNPGLLQETQYF. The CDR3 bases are TGTGCCAGCAACCCCGGCCTACTACAAGAGACCCAGTACTTC.

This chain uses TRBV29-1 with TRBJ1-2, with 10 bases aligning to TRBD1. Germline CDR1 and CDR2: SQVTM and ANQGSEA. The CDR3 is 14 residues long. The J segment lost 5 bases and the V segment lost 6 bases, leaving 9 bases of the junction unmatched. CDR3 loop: CSVLPGQGTYGYTF. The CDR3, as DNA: TGCAGCGTGCTACCGGGACAGGGGACGTATGGCTACACCTTC.

CDR3 DNA: TGCGCCAGCAGCTTGGTATTCGGGCGGGACACTGAAGCTTTCTTT. It translates to CASSLVFGRDTEAFF. This chain joins TRBV5-1 and TRBJ1-1; D is undetermined. The CDR3 loop spans 15 amino acids. Germline V gene data show CDR1 as SGHRS and CDR2 as YFSETQ. The V gene lost 0 bases and the J gene lost 3 bases, with 12 bases spanning the gap.

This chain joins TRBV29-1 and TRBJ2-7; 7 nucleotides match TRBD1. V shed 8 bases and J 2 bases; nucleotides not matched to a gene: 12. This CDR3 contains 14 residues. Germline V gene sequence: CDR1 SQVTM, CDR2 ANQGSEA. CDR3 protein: CSLVVGQYPYEQYF. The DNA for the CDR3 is TGCAGCTTGGTGGTGGGACAGTACCCCTACGAGCAGTACTTC.

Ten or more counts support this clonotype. The CDR3 DNA reads as TGTGCCAGCCGGACAGGGGGTGCCACCGGGCAGTACTTC. Translated, it gives CASRTGGATGQYF. The V and J genes are TRBV2 and TRBJ2-7; 10 positions agree with TRBD1. The CDR3 totals 13 residues. The germline V gene encodes CDR1 SNHLY and CDR2 FYNNEI. After removal of 8 bases from V and 9 bases from J, the junction contained 10 bases not matched to a gene.

In nucleotides, the CDR3 is TGTGCCAGCAGGGAAGCGGGGCTAGCGGACCAAACCTACGAGCAGTACTTC. This gives the protein CASREAGLADQTYEQYF. J is TRBJ2-7 and V is TRBV6-2 or TRBV6-3; 7 bases match TRBD2. V was pared by 6 bases and J by 2 bases, with 16 bases of the junction left unmatched. The CDR3 has 17 amino acids. The germline CDR1 and CDR2 sequences are MNHEY and SVGEGT.

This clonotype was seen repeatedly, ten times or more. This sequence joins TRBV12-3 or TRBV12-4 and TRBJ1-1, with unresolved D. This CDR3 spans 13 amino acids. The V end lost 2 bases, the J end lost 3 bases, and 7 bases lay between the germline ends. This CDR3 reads CASSLIWDTEAFF. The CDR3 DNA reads TGTGCCAGCAGTTTAATCTGGGACACTGAAGCTTTCTTT.

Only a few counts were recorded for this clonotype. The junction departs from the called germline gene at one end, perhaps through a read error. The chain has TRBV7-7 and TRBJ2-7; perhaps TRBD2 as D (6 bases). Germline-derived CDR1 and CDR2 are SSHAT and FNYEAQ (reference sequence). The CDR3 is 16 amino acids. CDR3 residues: CACSVRGMEGSAEQYF. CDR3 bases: TGTGCCTGCAGCGTACGGGGCATGGAGGGGTCGGCCGAGCAGTACTTC. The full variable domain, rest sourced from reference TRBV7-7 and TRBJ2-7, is GAGVSQSPRYKVTKRGQDVTLRCDPISSHATLYWYQQALGQGPEFLTYFNYEAQPDKSGLPSDRFSAERPEGSISTLTIQRTEQRDSAMYRCACSVRGMEGSAEQYFGPGTRLTVT.

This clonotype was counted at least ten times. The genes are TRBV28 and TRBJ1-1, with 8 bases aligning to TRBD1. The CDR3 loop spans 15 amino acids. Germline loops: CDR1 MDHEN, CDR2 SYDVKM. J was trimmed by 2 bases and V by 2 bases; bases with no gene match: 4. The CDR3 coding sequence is TGTGCCAGCAGTTTACCGGACAGGGTAAACACTGAAGCTTTCTTT. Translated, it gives CASSLPDRVNTEAFF. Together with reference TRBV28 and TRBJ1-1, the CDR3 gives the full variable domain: DVKVTQSSRYLVKRTGEKVFLECVQDMDHENMFWYRQDPGLGLRLIYFSYDVKMKEKGDIPEGYSVSREKKERFSLILESASTNQTSMYLCASSLPDRVNTEAFFGQGTRLTVV.

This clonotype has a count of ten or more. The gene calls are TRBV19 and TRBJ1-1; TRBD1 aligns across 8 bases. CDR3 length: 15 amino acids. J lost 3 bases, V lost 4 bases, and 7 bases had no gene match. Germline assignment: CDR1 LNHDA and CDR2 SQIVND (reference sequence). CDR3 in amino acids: CASSRIGQGDTEAFF. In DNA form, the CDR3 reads TGTGCCAGTAGTAGAATCGGACAGGGCGACACTGAAGCTTTCTTT.

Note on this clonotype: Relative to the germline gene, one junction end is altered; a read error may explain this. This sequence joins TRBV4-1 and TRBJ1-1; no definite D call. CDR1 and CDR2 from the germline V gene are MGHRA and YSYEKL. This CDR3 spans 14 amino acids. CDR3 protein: CASSYIGSNTEAFF. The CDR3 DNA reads TGTGCAAGCAGCTACATCGGGAGCAACACTGAAGCTTTCTTT.

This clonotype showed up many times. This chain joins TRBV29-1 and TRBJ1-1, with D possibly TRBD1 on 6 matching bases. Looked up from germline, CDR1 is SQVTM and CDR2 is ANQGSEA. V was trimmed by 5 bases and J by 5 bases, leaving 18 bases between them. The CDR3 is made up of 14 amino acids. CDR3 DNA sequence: TGCAGCGTTAACAGGGTCGGAGGGTTGACTGAAGCTTTCTTT. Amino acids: CSVNRVGGLTEAFF.

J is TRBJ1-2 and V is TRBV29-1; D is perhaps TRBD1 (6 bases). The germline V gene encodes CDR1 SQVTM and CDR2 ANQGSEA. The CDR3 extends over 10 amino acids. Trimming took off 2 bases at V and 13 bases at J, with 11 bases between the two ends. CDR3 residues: CSVETGQTTF. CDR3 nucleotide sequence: TGCAGCGTTGAAACGGGACAAACCACCTTC.

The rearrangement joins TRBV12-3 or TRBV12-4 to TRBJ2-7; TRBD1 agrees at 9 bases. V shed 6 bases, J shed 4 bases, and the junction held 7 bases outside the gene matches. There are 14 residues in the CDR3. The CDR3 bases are TGTGCCAGCAGAAAGGGACAGGGTTTATACGAGCAGTACTTC. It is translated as CASRKGQGLYEQYF.